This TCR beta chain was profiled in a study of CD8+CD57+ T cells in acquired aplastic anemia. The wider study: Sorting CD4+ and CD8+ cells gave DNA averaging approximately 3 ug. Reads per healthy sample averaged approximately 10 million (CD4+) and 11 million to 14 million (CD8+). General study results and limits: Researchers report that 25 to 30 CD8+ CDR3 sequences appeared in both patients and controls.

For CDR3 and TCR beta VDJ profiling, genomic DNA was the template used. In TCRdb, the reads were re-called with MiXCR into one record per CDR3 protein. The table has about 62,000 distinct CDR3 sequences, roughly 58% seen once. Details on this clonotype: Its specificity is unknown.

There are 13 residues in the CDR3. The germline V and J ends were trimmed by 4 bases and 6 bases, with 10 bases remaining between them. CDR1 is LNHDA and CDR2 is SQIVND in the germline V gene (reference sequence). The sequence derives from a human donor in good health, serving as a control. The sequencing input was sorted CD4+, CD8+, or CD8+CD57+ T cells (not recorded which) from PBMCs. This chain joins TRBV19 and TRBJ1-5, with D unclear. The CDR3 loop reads CASSSQRSQPQHF. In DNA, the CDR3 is TGTGCCAGTAGTAGTCAGCGGAGTCAGCCCCAGCATTTT.